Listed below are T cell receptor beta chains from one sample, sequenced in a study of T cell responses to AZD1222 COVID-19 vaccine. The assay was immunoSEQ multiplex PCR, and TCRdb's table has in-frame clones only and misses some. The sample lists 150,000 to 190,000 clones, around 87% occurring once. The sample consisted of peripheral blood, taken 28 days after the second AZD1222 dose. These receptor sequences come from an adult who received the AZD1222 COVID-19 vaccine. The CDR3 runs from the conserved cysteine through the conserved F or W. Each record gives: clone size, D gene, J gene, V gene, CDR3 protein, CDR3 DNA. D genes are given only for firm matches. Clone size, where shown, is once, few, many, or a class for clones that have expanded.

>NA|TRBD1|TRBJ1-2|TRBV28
CASRKGARDYGYTF
TGTGCCAGCAGAAAGGGGGCGCGGGATTATGGCTACACCTTC
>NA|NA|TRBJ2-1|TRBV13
CASSMAGAGGQFF
TGTGCCAGCTCAATGGCAGGGGCTGGTGGGCAGTTCTTC
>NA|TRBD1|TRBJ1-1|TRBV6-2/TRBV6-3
CASSFGQGEAFF
TGTGCCAGCAGTTTCGGACAGGGGGAAGCTTTCTTT
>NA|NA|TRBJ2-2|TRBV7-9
CASSLGDSRELFF
TGTGCCAGCAGCTTAGGTGATAGCCGGGAGCTGTTTTTT
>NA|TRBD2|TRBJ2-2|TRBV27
CASSRPGLAGESGELFF
TGTGCCAGCAGTAGACCGGGACTAGCGGGAGAAAGCGGGGAGCTGTTTTTT
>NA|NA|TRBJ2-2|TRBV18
CASSQWTDNTGELFF
TGTGCCAGCTCACAGTGGACAGACAACACCGGGGAGCTGTTTTTT
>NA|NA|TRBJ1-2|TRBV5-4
CASSLGQELGYTF
TGTGCCAGCAGCTTGGGACAGGAGTTGGGCTACACCTTC
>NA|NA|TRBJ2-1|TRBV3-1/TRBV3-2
CASSSGVGAYNEQFF
TGTGCCAGCAGCTCCGGGGTGGGGGCATACAATGAGCAGTTCTTC
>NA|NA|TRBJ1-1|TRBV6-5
CASSPVATEAFF
TGTGCCAGCAGCCCCGTGGCCACTGAAGCTTTCTTT
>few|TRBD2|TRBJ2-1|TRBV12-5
CASGSPLAGEDEQFF
TGTGCTAGTGGTTCCCCACTAGCGGGAGAGGATGAGCAGTTCTTC
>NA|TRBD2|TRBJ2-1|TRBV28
CASKEGASGSYNEQFF
TGTGCCAGCAAAGAAGGGGCTAGCGGGAGTTACAATGAGCAGTTCTTC
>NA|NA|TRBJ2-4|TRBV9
CASSGRGKSDIQYF
TGTGCCAGCAGCGGGCGCGGGAAGTCGGACATTCAGTACTTC
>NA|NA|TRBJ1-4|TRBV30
CAYQGRGGIANEKLFF
TGTGCCTACCAGGGCCGGGGGGGAATTGCTAATGAAAAACTGTTTTTT
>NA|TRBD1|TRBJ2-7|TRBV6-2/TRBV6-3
CASSYEGTGDGEQYF
TGTGCCAGCAGTTACGAGGGGACAGGGGATGGCGAGCAGTACTTC
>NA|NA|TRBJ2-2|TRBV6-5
CASNSERLNTGELFF
TGTGCCAGCAACTCGGAGCGCCTGAACACCGGGGAGCTGTTTTTT
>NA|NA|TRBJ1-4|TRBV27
CASRFLGGRSEKLFF
TGTGCCAGCAGATTTCTTGGGGGTAGGAGTGAAAAACTGTTTTTT
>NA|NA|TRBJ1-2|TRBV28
CASSIQGYGYTF
TGTGCCAGCAGTATACAGGGATACGGCTACACCTTC
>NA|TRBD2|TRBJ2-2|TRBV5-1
CASYGLAGNTGELFF
TGCGCCAGCTACGGACTAGCGGGAAACACCGGGGAGCTGTTTTTT
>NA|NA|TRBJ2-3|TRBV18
CASSPPKTGPSTDTQYF
TGTGCCAGCTCACCACCGAAAACGGGACCTAGCACAGATACGCAGTATTTT
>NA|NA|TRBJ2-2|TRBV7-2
CASSRQRGELFF
TGTGCCAGCAGCCGACAGAGAGGGGAGCTGTTTTTT
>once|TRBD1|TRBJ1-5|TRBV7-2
CASSGTGVSNQPQHF
TGTGCCAGCAGCGGCACAGGGGTCAGCAATCAGCCCCAGCATTTT
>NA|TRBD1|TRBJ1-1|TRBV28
CASSLDRGPNTEAFF
TGTGCCAGCAGTTTAGACAGGGGCCCGAACACTGAAGCTTTCTTT
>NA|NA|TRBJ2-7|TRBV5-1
CASSLVGSPYEQYF
TGCGCCAGCAGCTTGGTTGGTAGTCCCTACGAGCAGTACTTC
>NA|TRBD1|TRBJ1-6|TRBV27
CASSSNVEVRTGGNSPLHF
TGTGCCAGCAGCTCCAACGTCGAAGTTCGGACAGGGGGAAATTCACCCCTCCACTTT
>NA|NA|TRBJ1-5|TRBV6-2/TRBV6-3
CASSYTNQPQHF
TGTGCCAGCAGTTACACGAATCAGCCCCAGCATTTT
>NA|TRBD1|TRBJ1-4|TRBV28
CASSLGTGRGKLFF
TGTGCCAGCAGCCTAGGGACAGGGCGGGGGAAACTGTTTTTT
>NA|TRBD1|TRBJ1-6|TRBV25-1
CASSDMTGGGNSPLHF
TGTGCCAGCAGTGATATGACAGGGGGAGGAAATTCACCCCTCCACTTT
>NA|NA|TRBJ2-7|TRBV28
CASSLRGSASYEQYF
TGTGCCAGCAGTTTACGGGGTAGCGCCTCCTACGAGCAGTACTTC
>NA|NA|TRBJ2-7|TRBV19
CASSIRQVGEQYF
TGTGCCAGTAGTATTCGCCAGGTTGGGGAGCAGTACTTC
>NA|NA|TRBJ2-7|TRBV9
CASSVDGASYEQYF
TGTGCCAGCAGCGTAGACGGGGCCTCCTACGAGCAGTACTTC
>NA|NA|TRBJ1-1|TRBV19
CASSVGLNTEAFF
TGTGCCAGTAGTGTCGGTCTGAACACTGAAGCTTTCTTT
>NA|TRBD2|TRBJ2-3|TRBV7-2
CASLIGGSKDTQYF
TGTGCCAGCCTCATCGGCGGGAGCAAGGATACGCAGTATTTT
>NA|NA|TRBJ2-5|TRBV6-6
CASSDLGETQYF
TGTGCCAGCAGTGACCTGGGGGAGACCCAGTACTTC
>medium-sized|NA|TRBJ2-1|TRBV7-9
CASSRLEDNEQFF
TGTGCCAGCAGCCGACTAGAAGACAATGAGCAGTTCTTC
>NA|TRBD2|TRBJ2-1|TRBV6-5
CASERLAGSYNEQFF
TGTGCCAGCGAAAGACTAGCGGGCTCTTACAATGAGCAGTTCTTC
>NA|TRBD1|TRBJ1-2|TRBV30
CAWRGQGIFSGYTF
TGTGCCTGGAGGGGACAGGGGATCTTCAGTGGCTACACCTTC
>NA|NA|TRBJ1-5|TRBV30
CAWSAASNQPQHF
TGTGCCTGGTCCGCAGCTAGCAATCAGCCCCAGCATTTT
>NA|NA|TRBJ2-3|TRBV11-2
CASSLSGDTQYF
TGTGCCAGCAGCTTATCGGGAGATACGCAGTATTTT
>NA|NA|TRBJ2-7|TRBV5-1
CASSFGNENYEQYF
TGCGCCAGCAGCTTTGGAAACGAAAACTACGAGCAGTACTTC
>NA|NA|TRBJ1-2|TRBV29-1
CSVEGHSMNYGYTF
TGCAGCGTTGAAGGACACAGCATGAACTATGGCTACACCTTC
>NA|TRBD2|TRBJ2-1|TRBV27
CASSSSWTSGLNEQFF
TGTGCCAGCAGTTCCTCCTGGACTAGCGGGCTGAATGAGCAGTTCTTC
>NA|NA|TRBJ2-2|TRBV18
CASSPIRGTGELFF
TGTGCCAGCTCACCAATCCGGGGCACCGGGGAGCTGTTTTTT
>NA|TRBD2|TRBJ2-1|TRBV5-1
CATGQGSGGNEQFF
TGCGCCACTGGCCAGGGTAGCGGGGGTAATGAGCAGTTCTTC
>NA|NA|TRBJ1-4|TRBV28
CASSLPQTGEKLFF
TGTGCCAGCAGTTTACCGCAGACGGGGGAAAAACTGTTTTTT
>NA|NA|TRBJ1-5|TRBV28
CAVAGRQPQHF
TGTGCCGTTGCAGGCCGGCAGCCCCAGCATTTT
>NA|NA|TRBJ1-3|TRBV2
CASSEQRGAYGNTIYF
TGTGCCAGCAGTGAACAGCGGGGGGCATATGGAAACACCATATATTTT
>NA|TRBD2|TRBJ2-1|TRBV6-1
CASNPGTKQFF
TGTGCCAGCAACCCGGGGACTAAGCAGTTCTTC
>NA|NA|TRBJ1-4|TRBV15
CATSRDQGSIGEKLFF
TGTGCCACCAGCAGAGATCAAGGGTCGATCGGGGAAAAACTGTTTTTT